What follows describes a single T cell receptor beta chain. The data stem from a study of blood T cell repertoires in COVID-19. The protocol was immunoSEQ multiplex PCR, while the TCRdb copy is restricted to in-frame clones and leaves out a portion. The sample yields some 340,000 clones, roughly 85% seen once. CDR1 and CDR2 (germline): SEHNR, FQNEAQ (reference sequence). V was pared by 5 bases and J by 6 bases, with 11 bases between. The CDR3 runs 13 residues. This chain links TRBV7-9 with TRBJ1-5; maybe TRBD1 (6 bases). This TCR derives from a woman aged 18-30 years with acute or convalescent COVID-19. Sequencing was done on a sample of peripheral blood. The CDR3 loop is CASSNQGGQPQHF. CDR3 DNA: TGTGCCAGCAGCAACCAAGGGGGTCAGCCCCAGCATTTT.